What follows are 17 T cell receptor beta chains derived from one specimen sequenced in a study of cytomegalovirus exposure and HLA in healthy donors. Produced via immunoSEQ multiplex PCR; TCRdb's table is partial and in-frame only. The sample holds roughly 75,000 clones, about 94% seen once. Sequenced: PBMCs. These receptors all stem from a woman aged 18-35 years in good health and CMV-seronegative.

V gene TRBV10-1 combines with J gene TRBJ2-4, with no clear D. Germline V CDR1 and CDR2: WNHNN, SYGVQD (reference sequence). This CDR3 region has 16 residues. V was clipped by 0 bases and J by 0 bases, with 9 bases between them. The CDR3 protein is CASSESYRLAKNIQYF. The DNA for the CDR3 is TGCGCCAGCAGTGAGTCTTACAGATTAGCCAAAAACATTCAGTACTTC.

This rearrangement joins TRBV2 to TRBJ1-2; 7 positions agree with TRBD1. This CDR3 has 11 amino acids. Germline V gives CDR1 SNHLY, CDR2 FYNNEI. V trimming: 5 bases; J trimming: 13 bases; junction bases outside the gene matches: 7. CDR3: CASSRQGTSTF. In DNA, the CDR3 is TGTGCCAGCAGTCGACAGGGAACAAGCACCTTC.

The chain is built from TRBV11-2 and TRBJ1-1; tentative D call: TRBD1 (6 bases). The CDR3 runs 15 residues. Between the trimmed V and J ends, which lost 1 base and 5 bases, there was a span of 14 bases. CDR1 and CDR2 from the germline V gene are SGHAT and FQNNGV. CDR3 coding DNA: TGTGCCAGCAGCTTAGGCCACAGGGTGGTGACTGAAGCTTTCTTT. This encodes CASSLGHRVVTEAFF.

The gene calls are TRBV9 and TRBJ1-2, with 11 positions matching TRBD1. The V and J ends lost 2 bases and 7 bases, in that order; junction bases with no gene match: 13. Per germline, CDR1 SGDLS and CDR2 YYNGEE. The CDR3 sequence is 17 residues long. CDR3 nucleotides: TGTGCCAGCAGCGTCGGACAGGGGGCCCCTCCATGGAGTGGCTACACCTTC. Its translation is CASSVGQGAPPWSGYTF.

The chain combines TRBV11-3 with TRBJ2-1, with D possibly TRBD2 on 6 matching bases. This CDR3 has 16 residues. Germline lookup yields CDR1 SGHNT and CDR2 YENEEA. V lost 1 base and J 4 bases, leaving 14 bases between the germline ends. For the CDR3, the DNA is TGTGCCAGCAGCTTAGGGGGGGAGGCAAATTACAATGAGCAGTTCTTC. The encoded protein is CASSLGGEANYNEQFF.

This clone was picked up a small number of times. The chain is built from TRBV5-1 and TRBJ2-7; 8 bases agree with TRBD1. Germline CDR1 SGHRS, CDR2 YFSETQ. There are 14 residues in the CDR3. The V gene end was trimmed by 0 bases and the J gene end by 5 bases; junction bases not matched to a gene: 4. The CDR3 bases are TGCGCCAGCAGCTTGGGACAGGGGAGGCACGAGCAGTACTTC. Translating it yields CASSLGQGRHEQYF.

V is TRBV7-9 and J is TRBJ2-7; possible D gene TRBD1, 6 bases. The CDR3 extends over 12 amino acids. Trimming removed 4 bases from V and 7 bases from J, with 11 bases in between. Germline loops: CDR1 SEHNR, CDR2 FQNEAQ (reference sequence). CDR3 DNA: TGTGCCAGCAGCTGGACAGAGGGGGAGCAGTACTTC. Its translation is CASSWTEGEQYF. The full variable domain, in which reference TRBV7-9 and TRBJ2-7 provide the parts outside the CDR3, is DTGVSQNPRHKITKRGQNVTFRCDPISEHNRLYWYRQTLGQGPEFLTYFQNEAQLEKSRLLSDRFSAERPKGSFSTLEIQRTEQGDSAMYLCASSWTEGEQYFGPGTRLTVT.

CDR3 coding DNA: TGTGCCAGCAGTGAAGCCGGGCGGGGGTGGAATGAGCAGTTCTTC. As protein: CASSEAGRGWNEQFF. The gene calls are TRBV2 and TRBJ2-1, with 7 bases matching TRBD2. This CDR3 has 15 amino acids. The germline gives CDR1 SNHLY, CDR2 FYNNEI. After removal of 0 bases from V and 7 bases from J, the junction contained 6 bases not matched to a gene.

The DNA of the CDR3 is TGTGCCAGCAGCGACACAGATCGGGGGGTCGAGCAGTACTTC. Residues: CASSDTDRGVEQYF. The chain couples TRBV9 to TRBJ2-7, with TRBD2 identical over 7 bases. There are 14 residues in the CDR3. J gave up 6 bases and V 3 bases, and 9 bases lay outside the gene matches. The V gene's germline CDR1 is SGDLS and CDR2 YYNGEE.

V is TRBV5-1 and J is TRBJ2-1, with D maybe TRBD2 (6 bases). Germline lookup yields CDR1 SGHRS and CDR2 YFSETQ. V lost 4 bases to trimming and J lost 4 bases, with 21 bases between them. The CDR3 has 17 residues. CDR3 amino acids: CASSPPGRGGSYNEQFF. In DNA form, the CDR3 reads TGCGCCAGCAGCCCTCCGGGGCGGGGTGGGTCTTACAATGAGCAGTTCTTC.

This chain joins TRBV11-2 and TRBJ2-1, with 11 bases that match TRBD2. Germline loops: CDR1 SGHAT, CDR2 FQNNGV. J lost 5 bases, V lost 4 bases, and 7 bases had no gene match. The CDR3 has 16 amino acids. CDR3 sequence: CASSSTSGSNHNEQFF. Written as DNA, the CDR3 is TGTGCCAGCAGCTCTACTAGCGGGAGTAACCACAATGAGCAGTTCTTC.

This chain joins TRBV7-9 and TRBJ1-1; D is undetermined. V lost 0 bases, J lost 4 bases, and 12 bases lay in between. CDR1 and CDR2 (germline): SEHNR, FQNEAQ (reference sequence). The CDR3 length is 15 residues. CDR3 sequence: CASSLARVLLTEAFF. The CDR3 region has the DNA TGTGCCAGCAGCTTAGCGCGGGTACTCCTCACTGAAGCTTTCTTT.

This clone came up once. This chain links TRBV7-8 with TRBJ1-2, with D perhaps TRBD1 (5 bases). The germline V gene has CDR1 SGHVS and CDR2 FQNEAQ. The CDR3 sequence is 15 residues long. V lost 1 base, J lost 3 bases, and 12 bases lay in between. The CDR3 here is CASSLVPGKYYGYTF. CDR3 in DNA: TGTGCCAGCAGCTTAGTTCCAGGGAAGTACTATGGCTACACCTTC.

The chain recombines TRBV15 with TRBJ2-1; tentative D call: TRBD2 (6 bases). This CDR3 is built from 17 residues. Trimming took off 3 bases at V and 0 bases at J, with 15 bases between the two ends. From germline, CDR1 is LNHNV and CDR2 YYDKDF (reference sequence). The chain's CDR3 is CATSSLILGGSYNEQFF. CDR3 nucleotide sequence: TGTGCCACCAGCAGCTTAATTTTGGGGGGCTCCTACAATGAGCAGTTCTTC.

V usage is TRBV5-4 and J usage is TRBJ2-7; 7 nucleotides match TRBD2. CDR1 is SGHNT, CDR2 YYREEE, per germline (reference sequence). CDR3 length: 14 residues. The V segment lost 3 bases and the J segment 2 bases; nucleotides outside the gene matches: 5. The CDR3 here is CASSSPGLAYEQYF. The CDR3 DNA sequence: TGTGCCAGCAGCTCACCTGGACTAGCCTACGAGCAGTACTTC.

The chain uses TRBV2 and TRBJ1-1; perhaps TRBD1 as D (6 bases). Germline loops: CDR1 SNHLY, CDR2 FYNNEI. Trimming pared 8 bases from V and 0 bases from J, leaving 16 bases between. The CDR3 spans 15 residues. CDR3 sequence reads: CASRTQGLLNTEAFF. In DNA form, the CDR3 reads TGTGCCAGCCGGACCCAGGGGCTGTTGAACACTGAAGCTTTCTTT.

The chain carries TRBV4-3 and TRBJ2-1; possible D gene TRBD2, 5 bases. Germline values: CDR1 LGHNA, CDR2 YSLEER. The CDR3 spans 18 residues. Trimming pared 4 bases from V and 1 base from J, leaving 20 bases between. The CDR3 DNA is TGCGCCAGCAGCCGATACCTAACAGCGGTCGGGTCCTACAATGAGCAGTTCTTC. Its protein product is CASSRYLTAVGSYNEQFF.